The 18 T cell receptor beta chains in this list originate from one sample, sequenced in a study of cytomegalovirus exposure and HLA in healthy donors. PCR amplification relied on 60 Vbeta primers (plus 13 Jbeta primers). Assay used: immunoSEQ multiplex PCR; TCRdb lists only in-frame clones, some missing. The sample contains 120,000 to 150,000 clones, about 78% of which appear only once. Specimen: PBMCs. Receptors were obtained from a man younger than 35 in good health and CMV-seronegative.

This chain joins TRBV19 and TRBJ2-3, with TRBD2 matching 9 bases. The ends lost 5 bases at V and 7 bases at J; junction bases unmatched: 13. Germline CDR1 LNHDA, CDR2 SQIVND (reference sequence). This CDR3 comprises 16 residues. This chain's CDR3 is CASSPTFAGGPNTQYF. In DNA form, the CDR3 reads TGTGCCAGTAGTCCTACCTTTGCGGGGGGGCCGAATACGCAGTATTTT.

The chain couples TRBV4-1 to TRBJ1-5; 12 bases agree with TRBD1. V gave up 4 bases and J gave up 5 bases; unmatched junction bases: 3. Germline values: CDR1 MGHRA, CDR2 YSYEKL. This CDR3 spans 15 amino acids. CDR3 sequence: CASSPGQGAYQPQHF. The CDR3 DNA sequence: TGCGCCAGCAGCCCGGGACAGGGGGCTTATCAGCCCCAGCATTTT.

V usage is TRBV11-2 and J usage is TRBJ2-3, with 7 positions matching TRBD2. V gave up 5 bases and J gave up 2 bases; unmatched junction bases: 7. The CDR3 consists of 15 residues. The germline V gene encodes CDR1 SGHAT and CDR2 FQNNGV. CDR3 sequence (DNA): TGTGCCAGCAGCCCAAGAGCGGGATCCACAGATACGCAGTATTTT. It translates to CASSPRAGSTDTQYF.

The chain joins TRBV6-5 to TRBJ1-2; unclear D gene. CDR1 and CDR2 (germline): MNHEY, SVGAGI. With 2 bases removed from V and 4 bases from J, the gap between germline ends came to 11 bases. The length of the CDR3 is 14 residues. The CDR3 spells CASSYLHRTYGYTF. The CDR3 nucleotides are TGTGCCAGCAGTTACCTCCACAGAACCTATGGCTACACCTTC.

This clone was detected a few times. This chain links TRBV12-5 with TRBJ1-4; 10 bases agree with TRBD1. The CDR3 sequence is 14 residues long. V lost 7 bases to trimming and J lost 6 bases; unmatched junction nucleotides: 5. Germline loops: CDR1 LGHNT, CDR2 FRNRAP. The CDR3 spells CASERGQGYEKLFF. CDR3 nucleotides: TGTGCTAGTGAGAGGGGACAGGGGTATGAAAAACTGTTTTTT.

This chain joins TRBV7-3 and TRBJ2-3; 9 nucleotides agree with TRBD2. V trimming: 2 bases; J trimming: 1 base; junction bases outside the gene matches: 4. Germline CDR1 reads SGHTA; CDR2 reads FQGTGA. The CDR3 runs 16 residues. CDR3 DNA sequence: TGTGCCAGCAGCTTAGGGTCTAGCGGGGGCACAGATACGCAGTATTTT. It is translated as CASSLGSSGGTDTQYF.

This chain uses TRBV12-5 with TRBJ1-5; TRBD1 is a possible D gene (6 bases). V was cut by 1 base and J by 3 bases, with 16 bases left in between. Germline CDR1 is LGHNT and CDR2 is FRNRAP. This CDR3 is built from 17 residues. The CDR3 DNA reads TGTGCTAGTGGTTTGGCCCTACAGGGAAGGGCCAATCAGCCCCAGCATTTT. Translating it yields CASGLALQGRANQPQHF.

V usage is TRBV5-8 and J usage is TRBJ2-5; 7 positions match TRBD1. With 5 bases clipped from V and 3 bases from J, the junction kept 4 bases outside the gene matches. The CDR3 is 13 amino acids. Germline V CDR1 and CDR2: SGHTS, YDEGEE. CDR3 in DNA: TGTGCCAGCAGTACAGGGGCGAAAGAGACCCAGTACTTC. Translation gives CASSTGAKETQYF.

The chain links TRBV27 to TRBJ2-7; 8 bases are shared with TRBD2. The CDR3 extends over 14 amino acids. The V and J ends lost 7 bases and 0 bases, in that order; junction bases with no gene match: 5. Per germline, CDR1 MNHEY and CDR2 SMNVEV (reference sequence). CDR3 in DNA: TGTGCCAGCACCGCGCGGGGGGCCTCCTACGAGCAGTACTTC. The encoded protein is CASTARGASYEQYF.

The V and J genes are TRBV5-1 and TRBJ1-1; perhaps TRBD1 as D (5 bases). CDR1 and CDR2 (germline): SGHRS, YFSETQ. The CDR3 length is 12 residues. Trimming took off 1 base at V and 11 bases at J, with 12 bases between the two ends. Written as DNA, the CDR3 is TGCGCCAGCAGCTTGACCGACGGGGGTGCTTTCTTT. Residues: CASSLTDGGAFF.

CDR3: CAISDGTYSYGYTF. The DNA of the CDR3 is TGTGCCATCAGCGACGGGACATATTCCTATGGCTACACCTTC. The V call is TRBV10-3, the J call TRBJ1-2; D might be TRBD1 (6 bases). V shed 6 bases and J shed 4 bases, with 15 bases lying between them. The CDR3 spans 14 residues. Germline V gene lookup returns CDR1 ENHRY and CDR2 SYGVKD.

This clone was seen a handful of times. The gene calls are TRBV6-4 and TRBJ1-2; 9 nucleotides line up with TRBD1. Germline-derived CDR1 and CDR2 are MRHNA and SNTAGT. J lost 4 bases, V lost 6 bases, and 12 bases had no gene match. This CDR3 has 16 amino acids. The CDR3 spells CASSGAGQGRGYGYTF. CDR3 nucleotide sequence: TGTGCCAGCAGCGGGGCGGGACAGGGACGAGGCTATGGCTACACCTTC.

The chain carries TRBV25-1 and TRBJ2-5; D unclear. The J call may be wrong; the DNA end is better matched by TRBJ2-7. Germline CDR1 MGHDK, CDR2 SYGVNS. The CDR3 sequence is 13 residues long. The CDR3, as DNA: TGTGCCAGCAGTGAATCCCTCGCCTACGAGCAGTACTTC. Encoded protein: CASSESLAYEQYF.

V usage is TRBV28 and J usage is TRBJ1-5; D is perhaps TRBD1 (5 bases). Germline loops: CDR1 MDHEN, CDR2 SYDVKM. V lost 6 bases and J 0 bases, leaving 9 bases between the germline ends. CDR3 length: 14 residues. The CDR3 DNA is TGTGCCAGCAGGACCAGGGTTAGCAATCAGCCCCAGCATTTT. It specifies CASRTRVSNQPQHF.

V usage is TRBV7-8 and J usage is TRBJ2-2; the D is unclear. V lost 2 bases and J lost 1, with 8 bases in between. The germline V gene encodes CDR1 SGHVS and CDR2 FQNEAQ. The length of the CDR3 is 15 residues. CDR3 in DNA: TGTGCCAGCAGCTTACGTTCCGGGAACACCGGGGAGCTGTTTTTT. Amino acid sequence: CASSLRSGNTGELFF.

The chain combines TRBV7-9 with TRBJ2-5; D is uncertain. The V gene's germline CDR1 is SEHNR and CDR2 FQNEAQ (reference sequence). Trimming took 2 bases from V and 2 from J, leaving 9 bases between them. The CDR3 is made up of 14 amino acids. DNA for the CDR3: TGTGCCAGCAGCTTACTCCAGGTTCAAGAGACCCAGTACTTC. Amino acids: CASSLLQVQETQYF.

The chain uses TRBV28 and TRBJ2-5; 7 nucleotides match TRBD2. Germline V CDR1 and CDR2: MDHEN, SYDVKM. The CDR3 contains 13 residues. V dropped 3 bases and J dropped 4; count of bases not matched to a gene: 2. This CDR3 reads CASSFAGVETQYF. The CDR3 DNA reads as TGTGCCAGCAGTTTTGCGGGGGTAGAGACCCAGTACTTC.

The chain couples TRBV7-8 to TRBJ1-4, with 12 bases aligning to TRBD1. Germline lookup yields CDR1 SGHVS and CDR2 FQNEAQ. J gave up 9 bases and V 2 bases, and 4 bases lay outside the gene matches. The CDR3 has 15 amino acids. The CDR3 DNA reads TGTGCCAGCAGCTTACCGGGACAGGGGGCGAAAAAACTGTTTTTT. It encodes CASSLPGQGAKKLFF.